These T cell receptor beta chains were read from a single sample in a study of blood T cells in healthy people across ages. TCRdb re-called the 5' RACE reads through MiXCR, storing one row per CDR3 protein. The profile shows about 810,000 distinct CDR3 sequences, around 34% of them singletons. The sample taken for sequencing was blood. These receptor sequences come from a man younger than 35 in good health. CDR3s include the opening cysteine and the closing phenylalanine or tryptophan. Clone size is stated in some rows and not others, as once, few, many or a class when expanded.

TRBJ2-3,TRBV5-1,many,CASSLTVNADTQYF
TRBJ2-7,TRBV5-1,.,CASSSGGQSSYEQYF
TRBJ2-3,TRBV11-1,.,CASRPGTISTDTQYF
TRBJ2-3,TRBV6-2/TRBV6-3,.,CASSYWSSDTQYF
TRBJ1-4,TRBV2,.,CASSVGEGKLFF
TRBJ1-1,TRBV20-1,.,CSAEKGTGGGLGDTEAFF
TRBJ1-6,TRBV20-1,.,CSARAADSPLHF
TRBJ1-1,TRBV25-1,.,CASSADRGRGAFF
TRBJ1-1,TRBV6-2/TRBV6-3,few,CASRYEGNTEAFF
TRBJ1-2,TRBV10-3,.,CAISESGSGFEPSYTF
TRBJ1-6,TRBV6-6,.,CASSYAGQGDGSPLHF
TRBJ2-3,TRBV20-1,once,CSTRDGKTTDTQYF
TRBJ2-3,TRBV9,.,CATSRGSTDTQYF
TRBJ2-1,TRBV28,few,CASSLISGQRRGRNYYNEQFF
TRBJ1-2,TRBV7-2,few,CASRGSGLNANYGYTF
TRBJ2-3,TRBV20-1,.,CSAARGADVSDTQYF
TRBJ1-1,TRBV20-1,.,CSALRQGRTEAFF
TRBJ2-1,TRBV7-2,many,CASSLRAPQDEQFF
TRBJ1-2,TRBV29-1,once,CGVAGNRDGYTF
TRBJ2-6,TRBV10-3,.,CATGTSAGANVLTF
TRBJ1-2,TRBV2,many,CASTPGTGYGYTF
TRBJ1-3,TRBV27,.,CASGTASGNTIYF
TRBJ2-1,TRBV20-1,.,CSARKGLAGGNLYNEQFF
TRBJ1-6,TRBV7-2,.,CASSPKGQLYNSPLHF
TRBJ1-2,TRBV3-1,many,CASSQGPNYGYTF
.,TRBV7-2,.,CASSLGGQETQFF
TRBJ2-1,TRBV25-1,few,CASSEIGGNEQFF
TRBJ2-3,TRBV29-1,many,CSVVDRVKSTDTQYF
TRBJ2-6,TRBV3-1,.,CASSRGQGSSGANVPTF
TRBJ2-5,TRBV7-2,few,CASSFTYQETQYF
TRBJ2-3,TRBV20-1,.,CNARDGQRGATDTQYF
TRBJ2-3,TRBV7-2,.,CASSPREGARRGDTQYF
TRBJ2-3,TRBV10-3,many,CAISVTLPDTQYF
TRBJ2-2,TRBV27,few,CASSSNRALNTGELFF
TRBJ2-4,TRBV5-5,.,CASSLQAGKGDDGNIQYF
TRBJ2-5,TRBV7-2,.,CASSPPLVYNEQYF
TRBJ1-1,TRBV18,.,CASGEQGNTEAFF
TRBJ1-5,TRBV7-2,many,CASSLGFGEGQHF
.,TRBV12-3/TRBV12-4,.,CASRPAWGQDIQYF
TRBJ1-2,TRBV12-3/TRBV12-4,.,CASRAGQASYGYTF
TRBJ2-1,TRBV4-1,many,CASSQPRARDYNEQFF
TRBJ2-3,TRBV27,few,CASSLGVGLTDTQYF
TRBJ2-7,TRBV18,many,CASSPSGTYEQYF
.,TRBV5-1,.,CASRPFERGAVSSYNEQYF
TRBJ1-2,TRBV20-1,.,CSARETPGDGYTF
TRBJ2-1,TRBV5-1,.,CANSWGVAPGEQFF
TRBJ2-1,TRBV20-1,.,CSALTLTGTRGGYNKQFF
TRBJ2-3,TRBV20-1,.,CSARRPISGGGHSTDTQYF